A single sample is the source of the 21 T cell receptor beta chains below, sequenced in a study of blood T cell repertoires in COVID-19. The repertoire was sequenced with immunoSEQ multiplex PCR; TCRdb's copy has only in-frame clones and lacks some. The sample contains some 150,000 clones, more than 80% of which appear only once. Sequenced input: peripheral blood. The source of these receptors is a human donor in a cohort sampled during active COVID-19.

This chain links TRBV9 with TRBJ2-2; D unclear. The CDR3 contains 15 residues. Germline V gene data show CDR1 as SGDLS and CDR2 as YYNGEE. Trimming pared 0 bases from V and 2 bases from J, leaving 8 bases between. CDR3 region: CASSVGPVNTGELFF. CDR3 in DNA: TGTGCCAGCAGCGTAGGGCCAGTTAACACCGGGGAGCTGTTTTTT.

V gene TRBV5-6 combines with J gene TRBJ1-3, with D possibly matching TRBD1 (6 bases). The ends were cut back, 0 bases at V and 8 bases at J, with 21 bases in the middle. Looked up from germline, CDR1 is SGHDT and CDR2 is YYEEEE. The CDR3 consists of 17 residues. The CDR3 DNA is TGTGCCAGCAGCTTGGATAGTTACGCAGGGGCCGGGGACACCATATATTTT. Translated: CASSLDSYAGAGDTIYF.

The CDR3: CASSYRGNTEAFF. The CDR3 coding sequence is TGTGCCAGCAGTTACAGGGGGAACACTGAAGCTTTCTTT. The chain recombines TRBV28 with TRBJ1-1, with 7 bases lining up with TRBD1. The germline CDR1 and CDR2 sequences are MDHEN and SYDVKM. With 4 bases clipped from V and 1 base from J, the junction kept 0 bases outside the gene matches. CDR3 length: 13 amino acids. Looking up the rest from reference TRBV28 and TRBJ1-1 gives the full variable domain: DVKVTQSSRYLVKRTGEKVFLECVQDMDHENMFWYRQDPGLGLRLIYFSYDVKMKEKGDIPEGYSVSREKKERFSLILESASTNQTSMYLCASSYRGNTEAFFGQGTRLTVV.

The chain uses TRBV28 and TRBJ1-2; perhaps TRBD1 as D (6 bases). V gave up 10 bases and J gave up 4 bases, with 13 bases separating them. The germline V gene has CDR1 MDHEN and CDR2 SYDVKM. CDR3 size: 12 residues. This CDR3 is CATRGQVYGYTF. CDR3 DNA sequence: TGTGCCACAAGGGGACAAGTCTATGGCTACACCTTC.

This clone was seen a few times. The gene calls are TRBV11-2 and TRBJ1-6, with D possibly being TRBD1 (5 bases). CDR1 and CDR2 from the germline V gene are SGHAT and FQNNGV. The CDR3 has 14 amino acids. With 6 bases removed from V and 7 bases from J, the gap between germline ends came to 13 bases. The CDR3 coding sequence is TGTGCCAGCAGACAGGTCGTTGGGAATTCACCCCTCCACTTT. It specifies CASRQVVGNSPLHF.

The chain is built from TRBV12-3 or TRBV12-4 and TRBJ1-1; D might be TRBD1 (5 bases). The CDR3 is 13 amino acids. V lost 6 bases to trimming and J lost 4 bases, with 12 bases between them. CDR3 protein: CASRSAGGTEAFF. CDR3 in DNA: TGTGCCAGCAGATCCGCCGGGGGCACTGAAGCTTTCTTT.

This sequence joins TRBV10-3 and TRBJ1-2; D is ambiguous. The V and J ends lost 7 bases and 1 base respectively, with 13 bases between them. The length of the CDR3 is 14 residues. Germline CDR1 is ENHRY and CDR2 is SYGVKD. CDR3 region: CAITDGLFNYGYTF. In DNA, the CDR3 is TGTGCCATCACCGATGGACTGTTTAACTATGGCTACACCTTC.

The genes are TRBV27 and TRBJ1-5; weak D call: TRBD1 (6 bases). This CDR3 is 15 amino acids long. V was trimmed by 6 bases and J by 4 bases, leaving 16 bases between them. CDR1 and CDR2 (germline): MNHEY, SMNVEV (reference sequence). The CDR3 spells CASSPMTGVNQPQHF. CDR3 bases: TGTGCCAGCAGCCCCATGACAGGAGTAAATCAGCCCCAGCATTTT.

As to this clone: Additional DNA sequences in this sample encode the identical CDR3. This chain connects TRBV19 to TRBJ1-2, with D possibly being TRBD1 (6 bases). The CDR3 runs 12 residues. V gave up 6 bases and J gave up 3 bases, with 8 bases separating them. Per germline, CDR1 LNHDA and CDR2 SQIVND (reference sequence). The CDR3 loop is CASRAGDYGYTF. The DNA for the CDR3 is TGTGCCAGTAGAGCAGGGGACTATGGCTACACCTTC.

Notes on this clone: The same CDR3 can be traced to other DNA sequences in this sample. The chain carries TRBV3-1 (or the pseudogene TRBV3-2) and TRBJ1-5; no reliable D call. CDR1 and CDR2 from the germline V gene are LGHDT and YNNKEL (reference sequence). The CDR3 runs 13 residues. V gave up 1 base and J gave up 5 bases, with 6 bases separating them. CDR3 amino acids: CASSQGRDQPQHF. The DNA of the CDR3 is TGTGCCAGCAGCCAAGGCCGGGATCAGCCCCAGCATTTT.

This sequence joins TRBV7-2 and TRBJ1-2, with 7 bases lining up with TRBD1. The V and J ends lost 5 bases and 5 bases, in that order; junction bases with no gene match: 8. The CDR3 extends over 14 amino acids. Germline CDR1 is SGHTA and CDR2 is FQGNSA. The CDR3 loop reads CASSRSGTEYGYTF. The DNA for the CDR3 is TGTGCCAGCAGCCGGTCAGGGACAGAGTATGGCTACACCTTC. Filled out from reference TRBV7-2 and TRBJ1-2, the complete variable domain reads GAGVSQSPSNKVTEKGKDVELRCDPISGHTALYWYRQSLGQGLEFLIYFQGNSAPDKSGLPSDRFSAERTGGSVSTLTIQRTQQEDSAVYLCASSRSGTEYGYTFGSGTRLTVV.

This chain connects TRBV6-7 to TRBJ2-7; 12 nucleotides align to TRBD1. TRBV6-7 is given ORF status, its function remaining uncertain. With 9 bases clipped from V and 1 base from J, the junction kept 16 bases outside the gene matches. The CDR3 runs 18 residues. The CDR3 DNA reads as TGTGCCAGGCATCCCGGGACAGGGGGCCTGATCAGGTCCTACGAGCAGTACTTC. Translation: CARHPGTGGLIRSYEQYF.

V is TRBV11-3 and J is TRBJ2-3; D possibly corresponds to TRBD1 (6 bases). V was pared by 10 bases and J by 2 bases, with 13 bases between. The CDR3 has 13 residues. Germline CDR1 reads SGHNT; CDR2 reads YENEEA. Here the CDR3 DNA reads TGTGCCACGAGCCGGGACAACACAGATACGCAGTATTTT. Protein: CATSRDNTDTQYF.

This clone showed up just once. V and J are TRBV9 and TRBJ1-4; tentative D call: TRBD1 (5 bases). The germline gives CDR1 SGDLS, CDR2 YYNGEE. The CDR3 covers 15 residues. V was trimmed by 4 bases and J by 3 bases, leaving 13 bases between them. This CDR3 reads CASSPQGVANEKLFF. In DNA form, the CDR3 reads TGTGCCAGCAGCCCCCAAGGGGTGGCTAATGAAAAACTGTTTTTT.

This chain uses TRBV2 with TRBJ2-1; TRBD2 aligns across 12 bases. Trimming cost V 5 bases and J 6 bases; bases outside gene matches: 11. The CDR3 runs to 17 residues. Germline CDR1 reads SNHLY; CDR2 reads FYNNEI. In DNA form, the CDR3 reads TGTGCCAGCAGTCGAGAGCTAGCGGGGGGGCTAGGCAATGAGCAGTTCTTC. It codes for CASSRELAGGLGNEQFF.

The chain links TRBV5-1 to TRBJ1-1; tentative D call: TRBD1 (5 bases). V lost 1 base and J lost 1, with 11 bases in between. This CDR3 has 15 residues. Germline lookup yields CDR1 SGHRS and CDR2 YFSETQ. CDR3 protein: CASSLSTGGNTEAFF. The DNA of the CDR3 is TGCGCCAGCAGCTTGAGTACCGGGGGGAACACTGAAGCTTTCTTT.

The rearrangement joins TRBV7-2 to TRBJ2-3; D possibly corresponds to TRBD2 (7 bases). This CDR3 contains 15 residues. Deletions cut 2 bases from V and 3 bases from J, with 12 bases between. The germline CDR1 and CDR2 sequences are SGHTA and FQGNSA. CDR3 bases: TGTGCCAGCAGCTTACGGGGGGCCGGGACAGATACGCAGTATTTT. Encoded protein: CASSLRGAGTDTQYF.

The chain joins TRBV6-1 to TRBJ2-7, with 7 bases matching TRBD2. J gave up 1 base and V 2 bases, and 5 bases lay outside the gene matches. The CDR3 is 15 residues long. The germline V gene has CDR1 MNHNS and CDR2 SASEGT. CDR3 DNA sequence: TGTGCCAGCAGTGAAATATGGGGGGGATCCTACGAGCAGTACTTC. As protein: CASSEIWGGSYEQYF.

The rearrangement joins TRBV12-3 or TRBV12-4 to TRBJ1-2; weak D call: TRBD1 (6 bases). V was cut by 5 bases and J by 5 bases, with 9 bases left in between. The length of the CDR3 is 12 residues. Here the CDR3 reads CASSPQGYGYTF. The CDR3 coding sequence is TGTGCCAGCAGTCCACAGGGTTATGGCTACACCTTC.

The genes are TRBV9 and TRBJ1-4; D is uncertain. Germline V lookup: CDR1 SGDLS, CDR2 YYNGEE. The ends were cut back, 3 bases at V and 2 bases at J, with 11 bases in the middle. The CDR3 extends over 15 amino acids. The CDR3 nucleotides are TGTGCCAGCAGCGAAGCGGAGGGCACTAATGAAAAACTGTTTTTT. Encoded protein: CASSEAEGTNEKLFF. The complete variable domain, with remaining parts taken from reference TRBV9 and TRBJ1-4, reads DSGVTQTPKHLITATGQRVTLRCSPRSGDLSVYWYQQSLDQGLQFLIQYYNGEERAKGNILERFSAQQFPDLHSELNLSSLELGDSALYFCASSEAEGTNEKLFFGSGTQLSVL.

The chain combines TRBV5-1 with TRBJ1-2; D not resolved. This CDR3 has 13 amino acids. Trimming took off 4 bases at V and 0 bases at J, with 7 bases between the two ends. Germline CDR1 and CDR2: SGHRS and YFSETQ. The DNA of the CDR3 is TGCGCCAGCAGCGTTCAGACTAACTATGGCTACACCTTC. This gives the protein CASSVQTNYGYTF.